This TCR beta chain was found in a study of shared clonotypes between healthy human individuals. The study, taken as a whole, reports: Clonotypes not shared had lower generation probabilities than those common to all four donors.

This clone was counted between two and nine times. The antigen is undetermined. The method was immunoSEQ multiplex PCR; TCRdb's version includes in-frame clones alone and lacks a portion of them. Of millions of clones listed, more than 85% are singletons. CD45RO-negative cells were positively selected for CCR7, leaving out terminally differentiated effector memory CD45RA+ cells. V was pared by 4 bases and J by 4 bases, with 10 bases of the junction left unmatched. Germline values: CDR1 MGHDK, CDR2 SYGVNS. The CDR3 runs 16 residues. The sample consisted of naive CD8+ T cells from PBMCs. The sequence came from a man aged 18-30 years in good health. Some clones in this sample may be carry-over from other donors' samples. This chain links TRBV25-1 with TRBJ1-2; 9 bases agree with TRBD1. The CDR3 DNA reads as TGTGCCAGCAGTGGAATTCGGACAGGGGAAAGCTATGGCTACACCTTC. Amino acids: CASSGIRTGESYGYTF.